This T cell receptor (beta chain) was recorded in a study of cytomegalovirus exposure and HLA in healthy donors. The CDR3 loop spans 15 amino acids. Germline CDR1 and CDR2: LGHNA and YNFKEQ. J lost 8 bases, V lost 1 base, and 8 bases had no gene match. It was with 60 Vbeta and 13 Jbeta primers that the PCR ran. Data came from immunoSEQ multiplex PCR; TCRdb stores just in-frame clones and leaves some out. The profile covers fewer than 200,000 clones, with more than 75% appearing a single time and 0.95% to 1% taken by the ten largest. This clone was seen a single time. Its antigen is not known. The study, taken as a whole, reports: In a later analysis, CMV-associated beta chains were mostly HLA-associated, it appeared.

The chain joins TRBV4-2 to TRBJ2-1; 7 nucleotides line up with TRBD2. The sequenced material came from PBMCs. The sequence derives from a girl aged 2-10 years in good health and CMV-seropositive. The CDR3 sequence: CASSQAASGSHEQFF. The CDR3 coding sequence is TGTGCCAGCAGCCAAGCGGCTAGCGGTTCCCATGAGCAGTTCTTC.